This TCR beta chain is from a study of blood T cell repertoires in COVID-19. Deletions cut 2 bases from V and 4 bases from J, with 17 bases between. This CDR3 is 16 amino acids long. Germline values: CDR1 SGHTA, CDR2 FQGNSA. Using immunoSEQ multiplex PCR, the repertoire was profiled, and TCRdb retains in-frame clones only, with some absent. This repertoire shows almost 90,000 clones, 80% to 90% found once; its top ten account for 8.5% to 14%. This chain uses TRBV7-2 with TRBJ1-1, with a weak D call TRBD1 (5 bases). The source of this sequence is a man older than 75 with acute or convalescent COVID-19. Sequenced input: peripheral blood. CDR3 amino acids: CASSLRAGGIGTEAFF. CDR3 DNA sequence: TGTGCCAGCAGCTTACGGGCGGGGGGGATAGGCACTGAAGCTTTCTTT.